This passage covers 3 T cell receptor beta chains from one sample sequenced in a study of cytomegalovirus exposure and HLA in healthy donors. Researchers ran the PCR with 60 Vbeta and 13 Jbeta primers. Sequenced by immunoSEQ multiplex PCR; TCRdb stores in-frame clones only, minus some. The table lists around 100,000 clones, 82% of them singletons. Input material: PBMCs. All receptors derive from a woman under 30 in good health and CMV-seronegative.

V is TRBV5-1 and J is TRBJ1-2; 7 bases align to TRBD1. CDR3 length: 14 residues. Germline trimming cut 0 bases from V and 3 bases from J; bases unmatched to any gene: 2. Germline CDR1 is SGHRS and CDR2 is YFSETQ. The DNA for the CDR3 is TGCGCCAGCAGCTTGGAGACAGGGTACTATGGCTACACCTTC. Translating gives CASSLETGYYGYTF.

This chain uses TRBV7-9 with TRBJ2-5; 7 nucleotides agree with TRBD1. Germline CDR1 and CDR2: SEHNR and FQNEAQ (reference sequence). After removal of 5 bases from V and 2 bases from J, the junction contained 14 bases not matched to a gene. CDR3 length equals 17 residues. The CDR3 nucleotides are TGTGCCAGCAGCACGCAGCCGACAGGGAGTGGGCAAGAGACCCAGTACTTC. Amino acid sequence: CASSTQPTGSGQETQYF.

The V call is TRBV6-5, the J call TRBJ1-3, with D unresolved. Germline loops: CDR1 MNHEY, CDR2 SVGAGI. The CDR3 length is 13 residues. V was shortened by 2 bases and J by 3 bases, with 5 bases between the two germline ends. CDR3 residues: CASSYGSGNTIYF. CDR3 in DNA: TGTGCCAGCAGTTACGGCAGTGGAAACACCATATATTTT.